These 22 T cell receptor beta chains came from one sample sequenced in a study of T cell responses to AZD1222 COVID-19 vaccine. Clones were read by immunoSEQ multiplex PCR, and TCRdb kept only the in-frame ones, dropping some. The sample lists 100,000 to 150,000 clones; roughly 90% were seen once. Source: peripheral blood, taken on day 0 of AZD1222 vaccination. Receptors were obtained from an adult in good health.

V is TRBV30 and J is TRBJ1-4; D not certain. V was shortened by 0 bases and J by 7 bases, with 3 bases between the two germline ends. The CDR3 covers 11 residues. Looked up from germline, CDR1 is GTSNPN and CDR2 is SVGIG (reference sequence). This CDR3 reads CAWSVREKLFF. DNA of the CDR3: TGTGCCTGGAGTGTACGTGAAAAACTGTTTTTT.

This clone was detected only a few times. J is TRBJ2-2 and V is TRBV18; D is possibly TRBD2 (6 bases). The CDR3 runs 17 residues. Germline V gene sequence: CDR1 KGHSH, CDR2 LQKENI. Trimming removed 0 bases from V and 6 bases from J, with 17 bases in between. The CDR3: CASSPPPSGTGAGELFF. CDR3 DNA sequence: TGTGCCAGCTCACCACCGCCCTCCGGGACGGGGGCCGGGGAGCTGTTTTTT.

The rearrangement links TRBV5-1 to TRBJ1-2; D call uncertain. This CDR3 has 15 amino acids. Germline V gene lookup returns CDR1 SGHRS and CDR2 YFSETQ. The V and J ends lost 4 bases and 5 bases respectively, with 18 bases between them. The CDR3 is CASSPARLTEYGYTF. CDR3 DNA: TGCGCCAGCAGCCCGGCACGTTTGACGGAGTATGGCTACACCTTC.

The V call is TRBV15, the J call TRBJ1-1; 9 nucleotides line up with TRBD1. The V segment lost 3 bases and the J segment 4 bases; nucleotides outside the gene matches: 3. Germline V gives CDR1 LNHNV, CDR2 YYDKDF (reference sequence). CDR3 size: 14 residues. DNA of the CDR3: TGTGCCACCAGCAGGGGACAGGGAAGCACTGAAGCTTTCTTT. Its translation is CATSRGQGSTEAFF.

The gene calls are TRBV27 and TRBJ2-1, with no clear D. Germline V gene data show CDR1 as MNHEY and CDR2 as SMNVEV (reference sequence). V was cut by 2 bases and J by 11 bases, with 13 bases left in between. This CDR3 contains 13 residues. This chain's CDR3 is CASSLGRLSKQFF. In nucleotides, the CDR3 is TGTGCCAGCAGTTTAGGCAGGCTTTCGAAGCAGTTCTTC.

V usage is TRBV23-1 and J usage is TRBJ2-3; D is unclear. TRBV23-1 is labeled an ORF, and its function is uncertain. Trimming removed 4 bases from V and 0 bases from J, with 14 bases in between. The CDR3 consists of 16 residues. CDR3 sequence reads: CASSPLPVFSTDTQYF. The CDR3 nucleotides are TGCGCCAGCAGTCCCCTGCCGGTGTTTAGCACAGATACGCAGTATTTT.

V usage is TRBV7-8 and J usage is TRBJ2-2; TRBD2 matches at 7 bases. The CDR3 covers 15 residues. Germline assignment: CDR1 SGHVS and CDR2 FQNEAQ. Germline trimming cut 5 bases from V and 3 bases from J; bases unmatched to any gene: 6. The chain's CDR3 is CASSPRAGHTGELFF. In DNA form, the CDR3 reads TGTGCCAGCAGCCCAAGAGCGGGACACACCGGGGAGCTGTTTTTT.

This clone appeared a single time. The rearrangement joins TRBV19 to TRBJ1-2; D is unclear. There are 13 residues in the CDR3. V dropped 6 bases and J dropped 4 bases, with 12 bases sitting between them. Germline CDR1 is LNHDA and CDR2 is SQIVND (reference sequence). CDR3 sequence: CASRTDPTYGYTF. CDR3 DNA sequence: TGTGCCAGTAGAACGGATCCAACCTATGGCTACACCTTC. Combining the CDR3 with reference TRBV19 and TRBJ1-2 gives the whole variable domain DGGITQSPKYLFRKEGQNVTLSCEQNLNHDAMYWYRQDPGQGLRLIYYSQIVNDFQKGDIAEGYSVSREKKESFPLTVTSAQKNPTAFYLCASRTDPTYGYTFGSGTRLTVV.

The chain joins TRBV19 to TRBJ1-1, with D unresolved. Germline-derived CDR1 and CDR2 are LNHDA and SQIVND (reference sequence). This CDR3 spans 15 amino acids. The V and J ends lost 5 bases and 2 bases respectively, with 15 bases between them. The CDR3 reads CASSVTATTNTEAFF. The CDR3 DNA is TGTGCCAGTAGTGTAACCGCAACAACCAACACTGAAGCTTTCTTT.

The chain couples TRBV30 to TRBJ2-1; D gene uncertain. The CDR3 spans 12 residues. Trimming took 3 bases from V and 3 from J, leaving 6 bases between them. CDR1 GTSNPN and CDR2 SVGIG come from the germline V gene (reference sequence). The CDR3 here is CAWRQDYNEQFF. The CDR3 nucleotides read TGTGCCTGGAGGCAGGACTACAATGAGCAGTTCTTC.

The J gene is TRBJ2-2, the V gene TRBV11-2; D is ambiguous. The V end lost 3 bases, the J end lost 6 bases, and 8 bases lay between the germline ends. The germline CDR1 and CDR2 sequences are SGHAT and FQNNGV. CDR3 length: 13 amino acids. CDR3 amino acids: CASSLGSPGELFF. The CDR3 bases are TGTGCCAGCAGCTTGGGCTCCCCCGGGGAGCTGTTTTTT.

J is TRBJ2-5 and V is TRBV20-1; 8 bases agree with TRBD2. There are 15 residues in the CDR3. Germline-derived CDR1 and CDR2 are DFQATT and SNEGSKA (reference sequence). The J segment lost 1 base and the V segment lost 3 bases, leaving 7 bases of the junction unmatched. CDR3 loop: CSASPQAGAQETQYF. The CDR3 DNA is TGCAGTGCTAGTCCTCAAGCGGGGGCCCAAGAGACCCAGTACTTC.

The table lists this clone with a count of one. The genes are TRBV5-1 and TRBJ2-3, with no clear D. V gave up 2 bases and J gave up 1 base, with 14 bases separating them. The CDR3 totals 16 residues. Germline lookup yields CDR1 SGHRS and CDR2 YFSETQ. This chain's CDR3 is CASSFDTIGGTDTQYF. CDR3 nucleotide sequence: TGCGCCAGCAGCTTCGACACTATAGGAGGCACAGATACGCAGTATTTT.

The CDR3 region is CASSSRFDTIYF. The CDR3 DNA reads as TGTGCCAGCAGCTCCCGGTTCGACACCATATATTTT. J is TRBJ1-3 and V is TRBV9, with unresolved D. V was cut by 4 bases and J by 8 bases, with 10 bases left in between. The CDR3 is 12 amino acids. The germline CDR1 and CDR2 sequences are SGDLS and YYNGEE.

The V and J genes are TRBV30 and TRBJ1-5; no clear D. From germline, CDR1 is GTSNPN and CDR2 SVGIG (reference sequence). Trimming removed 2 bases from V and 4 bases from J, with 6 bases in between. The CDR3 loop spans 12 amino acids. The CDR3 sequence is CAWSTLNQPQHF. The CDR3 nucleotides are TGTGCCTGGAGTACCCTGAATCAGCCCCAGCATTTT.

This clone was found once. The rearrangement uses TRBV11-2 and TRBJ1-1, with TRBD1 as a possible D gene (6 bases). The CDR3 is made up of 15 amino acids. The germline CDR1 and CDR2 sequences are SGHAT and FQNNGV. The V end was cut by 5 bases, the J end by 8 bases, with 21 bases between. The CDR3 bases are TGTGCCAGCAGCCCTACTCCCCGAGACGACAGGGAAGCTTTCTTT. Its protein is CASSPTPRDDREAFF.

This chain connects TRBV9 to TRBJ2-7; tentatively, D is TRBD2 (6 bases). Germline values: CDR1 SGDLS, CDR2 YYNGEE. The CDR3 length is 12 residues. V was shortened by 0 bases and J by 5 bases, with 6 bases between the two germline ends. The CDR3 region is CASSVGGDEQYF. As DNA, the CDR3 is TGTGCCAGCAGCGTAGGGGGGGACGAGCAGTACTTC. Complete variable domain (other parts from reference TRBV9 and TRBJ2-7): DSGVTQTPKHLITATGQRVTLRCSPRSGDLSVYWYQQSLDQGLQFLIQYYNGEERAKGNILERFSAQQFPDLHSELNLSSLELGDSALYFCASSVGGDEQYFGPGTRLTVT.

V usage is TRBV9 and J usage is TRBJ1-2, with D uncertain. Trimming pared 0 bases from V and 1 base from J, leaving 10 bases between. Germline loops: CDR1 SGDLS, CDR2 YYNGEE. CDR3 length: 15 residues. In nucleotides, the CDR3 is TGTGCCAGCAGCGTAGACACCAGCTTTAACTATGGCTACACCTTC. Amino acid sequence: CASSVDTSFNYGYTF.

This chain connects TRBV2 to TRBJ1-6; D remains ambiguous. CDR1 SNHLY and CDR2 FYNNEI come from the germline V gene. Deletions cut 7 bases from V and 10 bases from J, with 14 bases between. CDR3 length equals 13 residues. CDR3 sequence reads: CASTSEGRSPLHF. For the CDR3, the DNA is TGTGCCAGCACTTCCGAGGGCAGGTCACCCCTCCACTTT.

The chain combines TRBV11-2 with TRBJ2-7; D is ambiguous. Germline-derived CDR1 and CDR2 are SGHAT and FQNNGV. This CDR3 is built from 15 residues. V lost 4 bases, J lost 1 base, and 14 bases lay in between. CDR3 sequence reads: CASSSAATNSYEQYF. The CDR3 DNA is TGTGCCAGCAGCTCGGCAGCGACAAATTCCTACGAGCAGTACTTC.

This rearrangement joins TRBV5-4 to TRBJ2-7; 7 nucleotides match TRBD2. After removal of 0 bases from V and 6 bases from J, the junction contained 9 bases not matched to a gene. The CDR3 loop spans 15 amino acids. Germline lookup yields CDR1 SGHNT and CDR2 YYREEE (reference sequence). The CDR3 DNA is TGTGCCAGCAGCTTGGGGCGTGGGGGGGGTGGCGAGCAGTACTTC. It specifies CASSLGRGGGGEQYF.

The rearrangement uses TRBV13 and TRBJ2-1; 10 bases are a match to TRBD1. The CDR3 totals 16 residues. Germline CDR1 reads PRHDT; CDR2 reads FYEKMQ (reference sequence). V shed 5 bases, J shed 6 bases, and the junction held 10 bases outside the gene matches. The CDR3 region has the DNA TGTGCCAGCAGCCGTGTCAAGGACAGGGGGTCCAATGAGCAGTTCTTC. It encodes CASSRVKDRGSNEQFF.